This TCR beta chain was observed in a study of T cells in localized non-small cell lung cancer. Clones were sequenced by immunoSEQ multiplex PCR, and TCRdb holds only the in-frame ones, with some missing. The table shows over 1,000 clones, with roughly a third occurring only once. The study's findings and limits: Highest T cell clonality was seen in uninvolved adjacent lung, surpassing that measured in tumor. Investigators sequenced only a single tumor region, leaving heterogeneity possible. Adjacent lung had a median approximately 57 of the 100 largest tumor clones.

Turning to this clone: No antigen is known for it.

The sequencing used normal lung tissue next to the tumor, collected before any cancer treatment. The TCR comes from a male donor aged 60 or over with stage I squamous cell lung carcinoma.

The CDR3 protein is CASSSGGTRINEQFF. The CDR3 DNA reads as TGTGCCAGTAGCTCTGGGGGGACTAGGATCAATGAGCAGTTCTTC. J is TRBJ2-1 and V is TRBV19; 8 nucleotides line up with TRBD2. In germline, CDR1 is LNHDA, CDR2 SQIVND (reference sequence). This CDR3 comprises 15 residues. Trimming cost V 6 bases and J 6 bases; bases outside gene matches: 10.